The source of this T cell receptor (beta chain) is a study of blood T cell repertoires in COVID-19. As for the study in general: Whether acute or convalescent, the COVID-19 samples came from the United States, Italy and Spain. Nucleic acid was either cDNA or gDNA, and it came from T cells, B-cell-depleted T cells, or PBMCs.

Original analysis: For nucleated cells, counts were estimated from reference gene primer amplification. TCRdb's table, derived via immunoSEQ multiplex PCR, lists solely in-frame clones and lacks some. The V and J calls and the clone size are those of that table, but D and trimming were determined from the DNA. The repertoire holds under 200,000 clones, with around nine tenths as singletons. Trimming stripped 0 bases from V and 6 bases from J, with 9 bases between. CDR3 length: 15 residues. In germline, CDR1 is ENHRY, CDR2 SYGVKD. The TCR originated in a man between 18 and 29 years old with active or convalescent COVID-19. The sequenced sample consisted of peripheral blood. The chain employs TRBV10-3 and TRBJ1-6; perhaps TRBD1 as D (5 bases). The CDR3 is CAISESRQLNSPLHF. The CDR3 DNA reads TGTGCCATCAGTGAGTCTCGACAGCTTAATTCACCCCTCCACTTT.